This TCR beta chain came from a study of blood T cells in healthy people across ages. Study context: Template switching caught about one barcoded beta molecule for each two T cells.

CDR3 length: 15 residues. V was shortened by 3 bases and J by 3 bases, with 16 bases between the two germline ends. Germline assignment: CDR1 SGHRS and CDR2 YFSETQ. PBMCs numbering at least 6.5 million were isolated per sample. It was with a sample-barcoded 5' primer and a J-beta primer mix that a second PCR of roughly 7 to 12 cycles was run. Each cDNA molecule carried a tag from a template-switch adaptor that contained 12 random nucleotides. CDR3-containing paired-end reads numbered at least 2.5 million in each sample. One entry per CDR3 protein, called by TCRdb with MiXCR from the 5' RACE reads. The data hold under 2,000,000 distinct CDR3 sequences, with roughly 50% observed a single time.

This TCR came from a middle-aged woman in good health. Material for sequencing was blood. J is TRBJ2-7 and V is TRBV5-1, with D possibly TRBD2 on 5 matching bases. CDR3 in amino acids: CASSWARRINYEQYF. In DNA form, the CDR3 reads TGCGCCAGCAGCTGGGCCAGGAGGATAAACTACGAGCAGTACTTC.